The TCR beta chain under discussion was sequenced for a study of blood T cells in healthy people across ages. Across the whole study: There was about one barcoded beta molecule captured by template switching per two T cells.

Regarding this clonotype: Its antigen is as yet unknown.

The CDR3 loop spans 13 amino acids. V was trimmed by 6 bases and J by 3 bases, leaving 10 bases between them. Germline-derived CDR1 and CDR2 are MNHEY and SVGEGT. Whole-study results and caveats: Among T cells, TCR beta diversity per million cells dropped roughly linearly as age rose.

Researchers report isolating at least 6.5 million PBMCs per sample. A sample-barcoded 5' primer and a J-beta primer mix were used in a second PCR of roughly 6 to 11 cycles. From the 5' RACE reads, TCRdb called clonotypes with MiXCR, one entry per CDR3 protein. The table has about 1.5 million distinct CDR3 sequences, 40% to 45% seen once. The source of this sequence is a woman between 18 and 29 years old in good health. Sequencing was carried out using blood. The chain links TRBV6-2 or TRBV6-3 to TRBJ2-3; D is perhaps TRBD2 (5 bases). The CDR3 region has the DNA TGTGCCAGCAGGTATAGCGCGACAGATACGCAGTATTTT. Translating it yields CASRYSATDTQYF.